This T cell receptor beta chain was recovered during a study of blood T cells in healthy people across ages. Findings of the study overall: Researchers judged that diversity estimates from one million T cells fell short of true values. The study could not conclusively compare naive and antigen-experienced cells, given its unsorted PBMCs.

It was with a sample-barcoded 5' primer and a J-beta primer mix that a second PCR of about 6 to 12 cycles was run. TCRdb re-derived calls from the 5' RACE reads in MiXCR, one entry per CDR3 protein. The sample has some 1.4 million distinct CDR3 sequences; around 42% are singletons. Samples had at least 6.5 million PBMCs isolated from them. Germline CDR1 reads SEHNR; CDR2 reads FQNEAQ (reference sequence). V lost 5 bases, J lost 4 bases, and 7 bases stayed unmatched. CDR3 length equals 14 residues. This clonotype was counted between two and nine times. Its antigen is unknown. The V gene is TRBV7-9, the J gene TRBJ1-2; 7 bases are shared with TRBD1. Sequenced: blood. The receptor comes from a woman under 30 in good health. This CDR3 is CASSPEGTAYGYTF. CDR3 DNA sequence: TGTGCCAGCAGCCCAGAGGGGACAGCCTATGGCTACACCTTC.